Here is one T cell receptor beta chain with its context. What it binds is not known. This record comes from a study of graft-versus-host responses after intestinal transplantation. Across the whole study: Recipients across the board were started on anti-thymocyte globulin induction, then kept on tacrolimus and steroids for approximately three years.

Study-wide results and caveats: There were GvH clones found in recipient marrow, and some of them appeared first in ileum or blood.

Libraries were prepared by immunoSEQ multiplex PCR; TCRdb keeps only in-frame clonotypes and omits some of them. The sample has tens of thousands of clones, just over 90% seen once. With V trimmed by 3 bases and J by 6 bases, 4 bases remained unmatched. Germline V gives CDR1 PRHDT, CDR2 FYEKMQ (reference sequence). The CDR3 spans 14 residues. Sequenced here: unstimulated CD8+ T cells sorted from spleen or lymph node cells, sampled before intestinal transplant. This receptor was obtained from a human donor who received an intestinal transplant. The chain carries TRBV13 and TRBJ1-4, with 7 bases lining up with TRBD1. The CDR3 reads CASSLRGPDEKLFF. DNA for the CDR3: TGTGCCAGCAGCTTGAGGGGGCCAGATGAAAAACTGTTTTTT.